The 5 T cell receptor beta chains given below trace back to one sample, sequenced in a study of blood T cell repertoires in COVID-19. The assay was immunoSEQ multiplex PCR, and TCRdb's table has in-frame clones only and misses some. The table lists some 220,000 clones, approximately 80% of them singletons. The specimen sequenced was peripheral blood. Receptors originate from a human donor in a cohort sampled during active COVID-19.

The chain carries TRBV6-6 and TRBJ2-2; possible D gene TRBD2, 6 bases. Germline V gene data show CDR1 as MNHNY and CDR2 as SVGAGI (reference sequence). V lost 7 bases, J lost 0 bases, and 9 bases lay in between. The CDR3 spans 14 residues. This chain's CDR3 is CASIGGTNTGELFF. As DNA, the CDR3 is TGTGCCAGCATTGGCGGGACGAACACCGGGGAGCTGTTTTTT.

CDR3 DNA: TGTGCCTGGGCTTCCCCGACAAATAATGAAAAACTGTTTTTT. It yields the protein CAWASPTNNEKLFF. V and J are TRBV30 and TRBJ1-4; no clear D. The CDR3 extends over 14 amino acids. CDR1 is GTSNPN and CDR2 is SVGIG in the germline V gene (reference sequence). V gave up 5 bases and J gave up 4 bases, with 14 bases separating them.

This chain links TRBV30 with TRBJ1-4, with D possibly matching TRBD1 (6 bases). The germline V gene has CDR1 GTSNPN and CDR2 SVGIG (reference sequence). The CDR3 covers 14 residues. V was cut by 5 bases and J by 5 bases, with 15 bases left in between. Here the CDR3 reads CAWDPGHRNEKLFF. The DNA for the CDR3 is TGTGCCTGGGACCCGGGACATAGGAATGAAAAACTGTTTTTT.

The genes are TRBV3-1 (or the pseudogene TRBV3-2) and TRBJ2-7; maybe TRBD2 (6 bases). CDR3 size: 15 residues. Germline V CDR1 and CDR2: LGHDT, YNNKEL (reference sequence). V was shortened by 2 bases and J by 2 bases, with 13 bases between the two germline ends. The CDR3 here is CASSQYSGYPYEQYF. CDR3 nucleotide sequence: TGTGCCAGCAGCCAATATAGCGGCTACCCCTACGAGCAGTACTTC.

The chain employs TRBV28 and TRBJ1-6; 9 bases are shared with TRBD1. The J segment lost 7 bases and the V segment lost 1 base, leaving 2 bases of the junction unmatched. Per germline, CDR1 MDHEN and CDR2 SYDVKM. The CDR3 has 15 residues. CDR3 nucleotides: TGTGCCAGCAGTTTATCGGGACAGGGAAATTCACCCCTCCACTTT. This encodes CASSLSGQGNSPLHF.